The next 9 T cell receptor beta chains were all read from a single sample in a study of T cell responses to AZD1222 COVID-19 vaccine. TCRdb's copy holds only in-frame clones and misses some; the assay was immunoSEQ multiplex PCR. The table lists approximately 180,000 clones, around 93% of them singletons. Sequenced here: peripheral blood, sampled 28 days after the second dose of the MenACWY control vaccine. These TCRs come from an adult who received the MenACWY meningococcal vaccine as a control.

The chain recombines TRBV7-2 with TRBJ2-7; D unresolved. This CDR3 spans 14 amino acids. Germline lookup yields CDR1 SGHTA and CDR2 FQGNSA. Trimming shortened V by 6 bases and J by 0 bases, and 12 bases separated the two germline ends. For the CDR3, the DNA is TGTGCCAGCAGGCTCTCCAGGAACTCCTACGAGCAGTACTTC. It specifies CASRLSRNSYEQYF. Based on the CDR3 plus reference TRBV7-2 and TRBJ2-7, the full variable domain is GAGVSQSPSNKVTEKGKDVELRCDPISGHTALYWYRQSLGQGLEFLIYFQGNSAPDKSGLPSDRFSAERTGGSVSTLTIQRTQQEDSAVYLCASRLSRNSYEQYFGPGTRLTVT.

In DNA, the CDR3 is TGCGCCAGCAGCCAAAGCAGGGTTGATGGCTACACCTTC. This translates into CASSQSRVDGYTF. The gene calls are TRBV4-1 and TRBJ1-2; D possibly corresponds to TRBD1 (5 bases). Trimming shortened V by 2 bases and J by 6 bases, and 10 bases separated the two germline ends. This CDR3 region has 13 residues. The germline V gene encodes CDR1 MGHRA and CDR2 YSYEKL.

The V gene is TRBV5-1, the J gene TRBJ1-1; TRBD1 might be the D (5 bases). Germline V CDR1 and CDR2: SGHRS, YFSETQ. The length of the CDR3 is 14 residues. Trimming removed 2 bases from V and 4 bases from J, with 12 bases in between. As DNA, the CDR3 is TGCGCCAGCAGCTTTGGGGGAGCATCCACTGAAGCTTTCTTT. Protein sequence: CASSFGGASTEAFF. Complete variable domain (other parts from reference TRBV5-1 and TRBJ1-1): KAGVTQTPRYLIKTRGQQVTLSCSPISGHRSVSWYQQTPGQGLQFLFEYFSETQRNKGNFPGRFSGRQFSNSRSEMNVSTLELGDSALYLCASSFGGASTEAFFGQGTRLTVV.

The CDR3 nucleotides are TGTGCCAGCAGTTACCCTACCGGGATGGGGGGCCTTAGCACAGATACGCAGTATTTT. Translating gives CASSYPTGMGGLSTDTQYF. The genes are TRBV6-2 or TRBV6-3 and TRBJ2-3; TRBD1 or TRBD2 may be the D gene (6 bases each). In germline, CDR1 is MNHEY, CDR2 SVGEGT. Trimming left V 2 bases short and J 0 bases short, with 21 bases between. The CDR3 spans 19 residues.

V is TRBV19 and J is TRBJ1-5; D unresolved. The CDR3 totals 11 residues. V dropped 1 base and J dropped 11 bases, with 6 bases sitting between them. The germline V gene encodes CDR1 LNHDA and CDR2 SQIVND (reference sequence). The DNA for the CDR3 is TGTGCCAGTAGTATAGGGAGAACCCAGCATTTT. Protein product: CASSIGRTQHF.

Turning to this clone: The same CDR3 is also encoded by other DNA sequences in this sample. The V call is TRBV13, the J call TRBJ1-2, with D hard to call. V was shortened by 5 bases and J by 8 bases, with 9 bases between the two germline ends. The germline V gene encodes CDR1 PRHDT and CDR2 FYEKMQ (reference sequence). This CDR3 region has 11 residues. The DNA of the CDR3 is TGTGCCAGCAGCCTGCGTGGGGGCTACACCTTC. Translated, it gives CASSLRGGYTF.

This clone is a singleton in its sample. V usage is TRBV28 and J usage is TRBJ2-3, with TRBD1 identical over 7 bases. CDR1 and CDR2 from the germline V gene are MDHEN and SYDVKM. J lost 7 bases, V lost 1 base, and 8 bases had no gene match. The CDR3 totals 15 residues. CDR3 DNA: TGTGCCAGCAGTTTATCGTCAGGGGGACCAAATACGCAGTATTTT. Residues: CASSLSSGGPNTQYF.

The rearrangement links TRBV19 to TRBJ1-2; D gene ambiguous. Germline lookup yields CDR1 LNHDA and CDR2 SQIVND (reference sequence). CDR3 length: 17 amino acids. Trimming took off 5 bases at V and 4 bases at J, with 23 bases between the two ends. In nucleotides, the CDR3 is TGTGCCAGTAGTCCACACCCTTTAATCCTTCTGCCCTATGGCTACACCTTC. Protein: CASSPHPLILLPYGYTF.

The chain is built from TRBV6-2 or TRBV6-3 and TRBJ1-3; weak D call: TRBD1 (6 bases). V gave up 6 bases and J gave up 5 bases, with 14 bases separating them. CDR1 MNHEY and CDR2 SVGEGT come from the germline V gene. The CDR3 runs 14 residues. CDR3 sequence (DNA): TGTGCCAGCAGCGACGGGGGGCTACGAAACACCATATATTTT. This gives the protein CASSDGGLRNTIYF.